The rows below give T cell receptor beta chains drawn from one sample of a study of cytomegalovirus exposure and HLA in healthy donors. Libraries were prepared by immunoSEQ multiplex PCR; TCRdb keeps only in-frame clonotypes and omits some of them. The data show about 160,000 clones, 82% seen once. Sequenced: PBMCs. Every receptor here comes from a girl aged 10 to 17 in good health and CMV-seropositive. Both conserved end residues are part of each CDR3. Each record gives: J gene, V gene, CDR3 length, D gene, clone size, CDR3 DNA, CDR3 protein. The D gene is left open where the match is weak. A row's size may be missing; if present it is once, few, many or a size class.

j_gene: TRBJ1-5; v_gene: TRBV10-1; len: 13; d_gene: -; abundance: -; CDR3nt: TGCGCCTGCGGAGGGGACCTCAATCAGCCCCAGCATTTT; CDR3aa: CACGGDLNQPQHF
j_gene: TRBJ2-3; v_gene: TRBV11-3; len: 15; d_gene: -; abundance: -; CDR3nt: TGTGCCAGCAGCTTCCAGGGGAAAAGCACAGATACGCAGTATTTT; CDR3aa: CASSFQGKSTDTQYF
j_gene: TRBJ1-5; v_gene: TRBV2; len: 15; d_gene: TRBD1; abundance: -; CDR3nt: TGTGCCAGCAGTGTAGGAACAGGGGCCGGTCAGCCCCAGCATTTT; CDR3aa: CASSVGTGAGQPQHF
j_gene: TRBJ2-7; v_gene: TRBV25-1; len: 13; d_gene: TRBD1; abundance: -; CDR3nt: TGTGCCAGCGGACAGGGGTTTACCTACGAGCAGTACTTC; CDR3aa: CASGQGFTYEQYF
j_gene: TRBJ1-2; v_gene: TRBV5-1; len: 14; d_gene: -; abundance: -; CDR3nt: TGCGCCAGCAGCTCAACCGGGTCTAGGGGTGGCTACACCTTC; CDR3aa: CASSSTGSRGGYTF
j_gene: TRBJ2-2; v_gene: TRBV30; len: 16; d_gene: TRBD1; abundance: -; CDR3nt: TGTGCCTGGAGTGCCTACAGGGGGTGGAGCGCCGGGGAGCTGTTTTTT; CDR3aa: CAWSAYRGWSAGELFF
j_gene: TRBJ1-5; v_gene: TRBV7-3; len: 16; d_gene: TRBD1; abundance: few; CDR3nt: TGTGCCAGCAGCCCACGGGACAGTGAAAAGTTTCAGCCCCAGCATTTT; CDR3aa: CASSPRDSEKFQPQHF
j_gene: TRBJ2-3; v_gene: TRBV7-2; len: 16; d_gene: TRBD2; abundance: -; CDR3nt: TGTGCCAGCAGCCCAGGAAGGGGGGTAGCGGGATATACGCAGTATTTT; CDR3aa: CASSPGRGVAGYTQYF
j_gene: TRBJ2-7; v_gene: TRBV27; len: 15; d_gene: -; abundance: -; CDR3nt: TGTGCCAGCAGGGGAGGGGGGGTCAAGAGCTACGAGCAGTACTTC; CDR3aa: CASRGGGVKSYEQYF
j_gene: TRBJ2-7; v_gene: TRBV5-5; len: 13; d_gene: -; abundance: few; CDR3nt: TGTGCCAGCAGCTGGGGGCCCTCCTACGAGCAGTACTTC; CDR3aa: CASSWGPSYEQYF
j_gene: TRBJ2-1; v_gene: TRBV7-9; len: 19; d_gene: TRBD2; abundance: -; CDR3nt: TGTGCCAGCAGGACTTCCGGGACTAGCGGGGGGGCTCCGAACAATGAGCAGTTCTTC; CDR3aa: CASRTSGTSGGAPNNEQFF
j_gene: TRBJ2-7; v_gene: TRBV6-5; len: 14; d_gene: -; abundance: -; CDR3nt: TGTGCCAGCAGTTACAGGCAGGGAACCTACGAGCAGTACTTC; CDR3aa: CASSYRQGTYEQYF
j_gene: TRBJ2-2; v_gene: TRBV29-1; len: 15; d_gene: -; abundance: -; CDR3nt: TGCAGCGTTGAAGTTACAGGGAGTTGGACCGGGGAGCTGTTTTTT; CDR3aa: CSVEVTGSWTGELFF
j_gene: TRBJ1-2; v_gene: TRBV2; len: 15; d_gene: -; abundance: -; CDR3nt: TGTGCCAGCAGTGAGAGGGGGAAGACTAACTATGGCTACACCTTC; CDR3aa: CASSERGKTNYGYTF
j_gene: TRBJ2-1; v_gene: TRBV10-3; len: 14; d_gene: TRBD1; abundance: -; CDR3nt: TGTGCCATCAACCCAGGGGGCGCGAGGAATGAGCAGTTCTTC; CDR3aa: CAINPGGARNEQFF
j_gene: TRBJ1-1; v_gene: TRBV4-3; len: 16; d_gene: TRBD1; abundance: -; CDR3nt: TGCGCCAGCAGCCAAGACCCCGGACAGGGGGGAACTGAAGCTTTCTTT; CDR3aa: CASSQDPGQGGTEAFF
j_gene: TRBJ1-1; v_gene: TRBV18; len: 14; d_gene: -; abundance: -; CDR3nt: TGTGCCAGCTCACCCTCGGGGGTCGGTTCTGAAGCTTTCTTT; CDR3aa: CASSPSGVGSEAFF
j_gene: TRBJ2-6; v_gene: TRBV28; len: 14; d_gene: -; abundance: -; CDR3nt: TGTGCCAGCATTAATAGAGAGGGGGCCAACGTCCTGACTTTC; CDR3aa: CASINREGANVLTF
j_gene: TRBJ1-2; v_gene: TRBV7-2; len: 13; d_gene: -; abundance: -; CDR3nt: TGTGCCAGCAGCCCGACATTCGGCTATGGCTACACCTTC; CDR3aa: CASSPTFGYGYTF
j_gene: TRBJ1-2; v_gene: TRBV4-1; len: 12; d_gene: -; abundance: -; CDR3nt: TGCGCCAGCAGCCCTTCGGACAGACGGTACACCTTC; CDR3aa: CASSPSDRRYTF
j_gene: TRBJ2-2; v_gene: TRBV4-3; len: 15; d_gene: -; abundance: -; CDR3nt: TGCGCCAGCAGCCAAGATCGGGTTGACACCGGGGAGCTGTTTTTT; CDR3aa: CASSQDRVDTGELFF
j_gene: TRBJ1-2; v_gene: TRBV5-4; len: 13; d_gene: TRBD1; abundance: few; CDR3nt: TGTGCCAGCAGCGCCGAGACAGGGTTTGGCTACACCTTC; CDR3aa: CASSAETGFGYTF
j_gene: TRBJ2-7; v_gene: TRBV6-6; len: 14; d_gene: TRBD2; abundance: -; CDR3nt: TGTGCCAGCAGTTACGGGGCGGGAGTAGGTGAGCAGTACTTC; CDR3aa: CASSYGAGVGEQYF
j_gene: TRBJ2-7; v_gene: TRBV27; len: 14; d_gene: TRBD1; abundance: -; CDR3nt: TGTGCCAGCAGTTTACAGGACAGGTTGCTCGAGCAGTACTTC; CDR3aa: CASSLQDRLLEQYF